This T cell receptor beta chain originates from a study of post-analysis software for immune sequencing data. Study-wide results and limits: TRBV5-6, TRBV5-1 and TRBV20-1 belonged to a set of a few TRBV segments that were more frequent in patients than controls. Multiple sclerosis was associated with a significant reduction in normalized Chao1 diversity relative to controls.

Prepared libraries of TCR beta cDNA carried unique molecular identifiers. From approximately 0.95 to 9.8 million T cells, 500,000 or so cDNA molecules were obtained. TCRdb itself ran the PCR reads through MiXCR, one entry per CDR3 protein. The sample consists of approximately 730,000 distinct CDR3 sequences, about 43% of them appearing once. This clonotype was seen a handful of times. Its antigen remains unidentified. Germline assignment: CDR1 SGHDN and CDR2 FVKESK. Trimming removed 6 bases from V and 4 bases from J, with 12 bases in between. CDR3 length equals 13 residues. This TCR derives from a girl between 10 and 17 years old with multiple sclerosis. The V and J genes are TRBV14 and TRBJ1-2, with D hard to call. Input material: blood. Here the CDR3 reads CASSTAAGYGYTF. In DNA, the CDR3 is TGTGCCAGCAGTACAGCGGCGGGCTATGGCTACACCTTC.